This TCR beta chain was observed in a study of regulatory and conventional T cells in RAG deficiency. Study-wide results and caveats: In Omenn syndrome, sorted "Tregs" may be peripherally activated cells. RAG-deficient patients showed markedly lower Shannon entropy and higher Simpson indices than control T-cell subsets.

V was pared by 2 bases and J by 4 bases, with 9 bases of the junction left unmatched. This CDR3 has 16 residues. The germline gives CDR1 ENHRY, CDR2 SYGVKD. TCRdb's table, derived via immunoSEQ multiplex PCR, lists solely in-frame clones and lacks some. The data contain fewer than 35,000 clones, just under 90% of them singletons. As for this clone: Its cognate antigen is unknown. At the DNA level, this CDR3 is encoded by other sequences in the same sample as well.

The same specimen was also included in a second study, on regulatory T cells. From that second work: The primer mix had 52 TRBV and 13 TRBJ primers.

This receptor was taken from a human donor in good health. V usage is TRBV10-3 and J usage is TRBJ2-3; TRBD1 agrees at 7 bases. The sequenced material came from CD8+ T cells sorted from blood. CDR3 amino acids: CAISEGPGQGADTQYF. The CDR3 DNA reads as TGTGCCATCAGTGAGGGCCCGGGGCAGGGGGCAGATACGCAGTATTTT.